The rows below give T cell receptor beta chains drawn from one sample of a study of blood T cell repertoires in COVID-19. Clones were sequenced by immunoSEQ multiplex PCR, and TCRdb holds only the in-frame ones, with some missing. The repertoire includes about 480,000 clones, 75% to 90% of them detected once, and around 0.92% sits in the top ten. The sequenced material came from peripheral blood. The receptors come from a man aged 18-30 years with COVID-19, enrolled during active disease. CDR3s include the opening cysteine and the closing phenylalanine or tryptophan. The order of the fields is V gene, clone size, J gene, D gene, CDR3 protein, CDR3 DNA. A D gene is named only where the DNA matches it firmly. Only some rows state a clone size, as once, few, many or a class for expanded clones.

V gene: TRBV5-1
clone size: -
J gene: TRBJ2-7
D gene: -
CDR3 protein: CASSLAPVSSYEQYF
CDR3 DNA: TGCGCCAGCAGCTTGGCCCCGGTTAGCTCCTACGAGCAGTACTTC

V gene: TRBV5-6
clone size: -
J gene: TRBJ1-2
D gene: -
CDR3 protein: CASSPDMYGYTF
CDR3 DNA: TGTGCCAGCAGCCCCGACATGTATGGCTACACCTTC

V gene: TRBV30
clone size: -
J gene: TRBJ2-1
D gene: TRBD2
CDR3 protein: CAGKREPNEQFF
CDR3 DNA: TGTGCCGGAAAGCGGGAGCCCAATGAGCAGTTCTTC

V gene: TRBV3-1/TRBV3-2
clone size: -
J gene: TRBJ2-5
D gene: TRBD2
CDR3 protein: CASSQDTGGVTPTNF
CDR3 DNA: TGTGCCAGCAGCCAAGATACCGGGGGGGTAACCCCAACAAACTTC

V gene: TRBV5-1
clone size: -
J gene: TRBJ2-5
D gene: TRBD2
CDR3 protein: CASSFGLAGEWYQETQYF
CDR3 DNA: TGCGCCAGCAGCTTCGGACTAGCGGGGGAGTGGTACCAAGAGACCCAGTACTTC

V gene: TRBV9
clone size: -
J gene: TRBJ2-7
D gene: -
CDR3 protein: CASSVGPPPYEQYF
CDR3 DNA: TGTGCCAGCAGCGTAGGGCCGCCCCCCTACGAGCAGTACTTC

V gene: TRBV7-3
clone size: -
J gene: TRBJ2-1
D gene: -
CDR3 protein: CASSLAGANEQFF
CDR3 DNA: TGTGCCAGCAGCTTAGCGGGGGCAAATGAGCAGTTCTTC

V gene: TRBV6-4
clone size: -
J gene: TRBJ2-7
D gene: -
CDR3 protein: CASSDRVLSFSYEQYF
CDR3 DNA: TGTGCCAGCAGTGACCGGGTACTATCTTTCTCCTACGAGCAGTACTTC

V gene: TRBV6-5
clone size: -
J gene: TRBJ1-1
D gene: TRBD1
CDR3 protein: CASGWTGPREAFF
CDR3 DNA: TGTGCCAGTGGGTGGACAGGGCCGCGGGAAGCTTTCTTT

V gene: TRBV30
clone size: once
J gene: TRBJ1-2
D gene: TRBD1
CDR3 protein: CAWTKQGLGDGYTF
CDR3 DNA: TGTGCCTGGACCAAACAGGGGTTGGGAGATGGCTACACCTTC

V gene: TRBV24-1
clone size: -
J gene: TRBJ2-1
D gene: -
CDR3 protein: CATGQGSSNEQFF
CDR3 DNA: TGTGCCACCGGGCAGGGAAGTTCCAATGAGCAGTTCTTC

V gene: TRBV29-1
clone size: -
J gene: TRBJ2-3
D gene: TRBD2
CDR3 protein: CSVEDPLAGVTTDTQYF
CDR3 DNA: TGCAGCGTTGAAGATCCACTAGCGGGGGTGACCACAGATACGCAGTATTTT

V gene: TRBV27
clone size: -
J gene: TRBJ2-1
D gene: TRBD1
CDR3 protein: CASSWIQGEQFF
CDR3 DNA: TGTGCCAGCAGTTGGATACAGGGGGAGCAGTTCTTC

V gene: TRBV5-1
clone size: -
J gene: TRBJ1-6
D gene: -
CDR3 protein: CASSTPGHGSPLHF
CDR3 DNA: TGCGCCAGCAGCACACCGGGACATGGTTCACCCCTCCACTTT

V gene: TRBV12-3/TRBV12-4
clone size: -
J gene: TRBJ1-1
D gene: -
CDR3 protein: CASITTGIHEAFF
CDR3 DNA: TGTGCCAGCATTACAACAGGGATCCATGAAGCTTTCTTT

V gene: TRBV5-4
clone size: -
J gene: TRBJ2-1
D gene: -
CDR3 protein: CASNDFSYNEQFF
CDR3 DNA: TGTGCCAGCAATGACTTTTCCTACAATGAGCAGTTCTTC

V gene: TRBV5-1
clone size: -
J gene: TRBJ1-6
D gene: -
CDR3 protein: CASSEMTAYNSPLHF
CDR3 DNA: TGCGCCAGCAGTGAGATGACAGCCTATAATTCACCCCTCCACTTT

V gene: TRBV5-1
clone size: -
J gene: TRBJ1-1
D gene: TRBD1
CDR3 protein: CASSVVQGVAMDTEAFF
CDR3 DNA: TGCGCCAGCAGCGTTGTACAGGGGGTGGCCATGGACACTGAAGCTTTCTTT

V gene: TRBV2
clone size: -
J gene: TRBJ1-1
D gene: -
CDR3 protein: CASSEARRNTEAFF
CDR3 DNA: TGTGCCAGCAGTGAAGCGAGGAGGAACACTGAAGCTTTCTTT

V gene: TRBV3-1/TRBV3-2
clone size: -
J gene: TRBJ1-1
D gene: TRBD1
CDR3 protein: CASSQEIGTVNTEAFF
CDR3 DNA: TGTGCCAGCAGCCAAGAAATAGGGACAGTGAACACTGAAGCTTTCTTT

V gene: TRBV6-5
clone size: -
J gene: TRBJ2-2
D gene: -
CDR3 protein: CASSYPGAGELFF
CDR3 DNA: TGTGCCAGCAGTTATCCCGGTGCCGGGGAGCTGTTTTTT

V gene: TRBV28
clone size: few
J gene: TRBJ2-7
D gene: TRBD1
CDR3 protein: CASTEVAVRDRVFEQYF
CDR3 DNA: TGTGCCAGCACCGAGGTAGCGGTCCGGGACAGGGTATTCGAGCAGTACTTC

V gene: TRBV12-3/TRBV12-4
clone size: once
J gene: TRBJ2-7
D gene: -
CDR3 protein: CASSWGTPYEQYF
CDR3 DNA: TGTGCCAGCAGTTGGGGGACACCTTACGAGCAGTACTTC

V gene: TRBV4-1
clone size: -
J gene: TRBJ2-3
D gene: -
CDR3 protein: CASSPVGGPLSTDTQYF
CDR3 DNA: TGCGCCAGCAGCCCAGTCGGGGGACCCTTGAGCACAGATACGCAGTATTTT

V gene: TRBV7-9
clone size: -
J gene: TRBJ2-7
D gene: -
CDR3 protein: CASSLRGIYEQYF
CDR3 DNA: TGTGCCAGCAGCTTAAGGGGGATCTACGAGCAGTACTTC

V gene: TRBV5-6
clone size: -
J gene: TRBJ2-4
D gene: -
CDR3 protein: CASSLSVAKNIQYF
CDR3 DNA: TGTGCCAGCAGCTTATCAGTAGCCAAAAACATTCAGTACTTC

V gene: TRBV7-3
clone size: once
J gene: TRBJ2-7
D gene: -
CDR3 protein: CASSPFAGLNYEQYF
CDR3 DNA: TGTGCCAGCAGCCCCTTCGCGGGACTGAACTACGAGCAGTACTTC